This paragraph reports one T cell receptor beta chain. This entry belongs to a study of shared clonotypes between healthy human individuals. In germline, CDR1 is MGHRA, CDR2 YSYEKL. Trimming stripped 0 bases from V and 4 bases from J, with 16 bases between. The CDR3 runs to 17 residues. Naive CD8 cells, CD45RO-negative and positively selected for CCR7, excluded terminally differentiated effector memory CD45RA+ cells. Clones were read by immunoSEQ multiplex PCR, and TCRdb kept only the in-frame ones, dropping some. There are approximately 2,000,000 clones in the sample; 93% occur only once, and about 1.6% lies in the top ten.

This clonotype originated in a man aged 18 to 30 in good health. Some clones in this sample may be carry-over from other donors' samples. The rearrangement joins TRBV4-1 to TRBJ1-3, with D possibly TRBD1 on 5 matching bases. Sequenced sample: naive CD8+ T cells from PBMCs. DNA for the CDR3: TGCGCCAGCAGCCAAGATATAGAGGCAGGGCCCGGAAACACCATATATTTT. This sequence encodes CASSQDIEAGPGNTIYF.